The rows below give T cell receptor beta chains drawn from one sample of a study of blood T cell repertoires in COVID-19. Generated by immunoSEQ multiplex PCR, the TCRdb table keeps only in-frame clones and is missing some. Here the sample spans about 400,000 clones, roughly 87% being singletons. Sequences were obtained from PBMCs or T cells enriched from blood (not recorded which). Source of these receptors: a woman aged 40 to 50 with acute COVID-19. The CDR3 runs from the conserved cysteine through the conserved F or W. D genes are given only for firm matches. Size values are once, few and many counts, or a class for expanded clones, and some rows have none.

TRBV29-1	TRBD1	NA	TRBJ1-2	TGCAGCGTTGAATGGACAGGGGGGCGCTACACCTTC	CSVEWTGGRYTF
TRBV9	TRBD1	NA	TRBJ2-2	TGTGCCAGCAGCGAGAGGACAGGGGGTCTGGCCGGGGAGCTGTTTTTT	CASSERTGGLAGELFF
TRBV5-8	NA	NA	TRBJ1-5	TGTGCCAGCAGCTCTAACAGTTATAGCAATCAGCCCCAGCATTTT	CASSSNSYSNQPQHF
TRBV7-8	NA	NA	TRBJ1-1	TGTGCCAGCAGCTTAGTCCAGGCAAGTAGCACTGAAGCTTTCTTT	CASSLVQASSTEAFF
TRBV29-1	NA	NA	TRBJ2-2	TGCAGCGTAGCTGCCGGGAAGAACACCGGGGAGCTGTTTTTT	CSVAAGKNTGELFF
TRBV7-8	NA	NA	TRBJ1-1	TGTGCCAGCAGCGCGGGAGGAGACACTGAAGCTTTCTTT	CASSAGGDTEAFF
TRBV4-1	NA	NA	TRBJ2-3	TGCGCCAGCGGCGATCGGATCGGGGGAGATACGCAGTATTTT	CASGDRIGGDTQYF
TRBV3-1/TRBV3-2	NA	NA	TRBJ2-3	TGTGCCAGCAGCCCGGTCGGGGCAGATACGCAGTATTTT	CASSPVGADTQYF
TRBV11-2	NA	once	TRBJ1-1	TGTGCCAGCTACAGGGTCGGGAACACTGAAGCTTTCTTT	CASYRVGNTEAFF
TRBV6-5	NA	NA	TRBJ1-2	TGTGCCAGCAGTACTACTCCCGGGATTAACTATGGCTACACCTTC	CASSTTPGINYGYTF
TRBV18	NA	once	TRBJ1-2	TGTGCCAGCTCACCAGGGCAGCCGCTATACACCTTC	CASSPGQPLYTF
TRBV2	TRBD1	NA	TRBJ2-5	TGTGCCAGCAGTGCAAAACCAACGGACAGGGGTGAAGGAGAGACCCAGTACTTC	CASSAKPTDRGEGETQYF
TRBV9	TRBD2	NA	TRBJ2-3	TGTGCCAGCAGCGTAGCAGCGGGGGGGCCCACAGATACGCAGTATTTT	CASSVAAGGPTDTQYF
TRBV7-9	NA	NA	TRBJ2-5	TGTGCCAGCAGCTTAGAGGATAGCGGAGAGACCCAGTACTTC	CASSLEDSGETQYF
TRBV18	NA	NA	TRBJ1-2	TGTGCCAGCTCCGCAGGGGTCAGCTACACCTTC	CASSAGVSYTF
TRBV7-8	NA	NA	TRBJ2-1	TGTGCCAGCAGCCATCAAGTCCTATACAATGAGCAGTTCTTC	CASSHQVLYNEQFF
TRBV5-4	TRBD1	NA	TRBJ2-7	TGTGCCAGCAGCTCATGGACAGGTCTCTCCTACGAGCAGTACTTC	CASSSWTGLSYEQYF
TRBV30	TRBD1	NA	TRBJ2-3	TGTGCCTGGATAGGTAGACAGGGGGGCACAGATACGCAGTATTTT	CAWIGRQGGTDTQYF
TRBV27	TRBD1	NA	TRBJ1-5	TGTGCCAGCAGTCCCGGGACAGGGGAAGCCAATCAGCCCCAGCATTTT	CASSPGTGEANQPQHF
TRBV30	TRBD1	NA	TRBJ2-7	TGTGCCTGGGGAGACAGGGAGTACGAGCAGTACTTC	CAWGDREYEQYF
TRBV20-1	NA	once	TRBJ2-3	TGCAGTGCTAGAGTTCTGGATACGCAGTATTTT	CSARVLDTQYF
TRBV29-1	NA	NA	TRBJ2-1	TGCAGCACTGGAGCTAGCAATGAGCAGTTCTTC	CSTGASNEQFF
TRBV13	NA	NA	TRBJ1-1	TGTGCCAGCAGCTTAGGACCGCTAGACACTGAAGCTTTCTTT	CASSLGPLDTEAFF
TRBV15	NA	NA	TRBJ1-5	TGTGCCACCAGCAGAGTAAATCAGCCCCAGCATTTT	CATSRVNQPQHF
TRBV2	NA	NA	TRBJ1-1	TGTGCCAGCAGTGAGGACTCCCGTTCCGCTGAAGCTTTCTTT	CASSEDSRSAEAFF
TRBV10-2	NA	NA	TRBJ1-4	TGCGCCAGCACTGCAACTAATGAAAAACTGTTTTTT	CASTATNEKLFF
TRBV6-4	NA	many	TRBJ2-6	TGTGCCAGCAGGCAACAGGGCTCTGGGGCCAACGTCCTGACTTTC	CASRQQGSGANVLTF
TRBV30	NA	NA	TRBJ2-2	TGTGCCTGGGGACACGACACCGGGGAGCTGTTTTTT	CAWGHDTGELFF
TRBV19	NA	NA	TRBJ1-2	TGTGCCAGTATCGAGAGTGATGGGGAGGGGAATGGCTACACCTTC	CASIESDGEGNGYTF
TRBV6-5	TRBD1	NA	TRBJ2-7	TGTGCCAGCAGTCACAGGGGGACCTACGAGCAGTACTTC	CASSHRGTYEQYF
TRBV30	TRBD1	once	TRBJ2-5	TGTGCCTGGAGTAGCCGGGACAGGATACAAGAGACCCAGTACTTC	CAWSSRDRIQETQYF
TRBV5-1	NA	NA	TRBJ1-4	TGCGCCAGCAGCTTGGGATCGAGTTTAACTAATGAAAAACTGTTTTTT	CASSLGSSLTNEKLFF